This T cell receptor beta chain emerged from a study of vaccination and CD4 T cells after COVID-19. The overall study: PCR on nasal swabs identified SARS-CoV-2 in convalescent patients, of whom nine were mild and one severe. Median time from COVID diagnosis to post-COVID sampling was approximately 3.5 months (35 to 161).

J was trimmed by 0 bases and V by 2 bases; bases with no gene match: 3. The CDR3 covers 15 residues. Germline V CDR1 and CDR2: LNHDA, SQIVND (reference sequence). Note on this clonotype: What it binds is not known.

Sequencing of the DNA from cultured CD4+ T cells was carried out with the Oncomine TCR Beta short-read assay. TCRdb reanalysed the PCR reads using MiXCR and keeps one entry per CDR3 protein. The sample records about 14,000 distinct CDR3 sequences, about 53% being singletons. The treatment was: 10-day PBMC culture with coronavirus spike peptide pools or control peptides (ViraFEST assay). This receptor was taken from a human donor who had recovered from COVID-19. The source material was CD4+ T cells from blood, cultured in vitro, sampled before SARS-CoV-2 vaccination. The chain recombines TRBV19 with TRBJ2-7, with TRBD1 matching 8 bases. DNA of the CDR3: TGTGCCAGTAGTATACGGACAGGGATCTCCTACGAGCAGTACTTC. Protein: CASSIRTGISYEQYF.